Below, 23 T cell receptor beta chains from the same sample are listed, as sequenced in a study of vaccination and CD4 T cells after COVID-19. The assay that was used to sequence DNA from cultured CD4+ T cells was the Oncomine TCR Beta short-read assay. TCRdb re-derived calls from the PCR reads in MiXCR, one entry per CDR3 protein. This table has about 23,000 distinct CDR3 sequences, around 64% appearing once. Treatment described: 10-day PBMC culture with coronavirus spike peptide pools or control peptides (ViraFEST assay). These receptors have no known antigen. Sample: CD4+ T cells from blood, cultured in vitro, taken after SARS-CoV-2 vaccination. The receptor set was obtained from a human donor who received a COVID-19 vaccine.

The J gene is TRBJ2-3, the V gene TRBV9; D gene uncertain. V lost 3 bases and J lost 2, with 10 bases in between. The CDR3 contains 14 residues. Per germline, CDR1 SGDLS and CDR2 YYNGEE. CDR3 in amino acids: CASSAQPVTDTQYF. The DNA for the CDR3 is TGTGCCAGCAGCGCCCAGCCAGTCACAGATACGCAGTATTTT.

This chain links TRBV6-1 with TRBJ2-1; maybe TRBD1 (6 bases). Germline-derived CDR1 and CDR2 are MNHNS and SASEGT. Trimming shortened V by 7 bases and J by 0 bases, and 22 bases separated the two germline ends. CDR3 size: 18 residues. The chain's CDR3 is CASTKVPNRQASYNEQFF. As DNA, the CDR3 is TGTGCCAGCACGAAAGTCCCCAATAGACAGGCCTCCTACAATGAGCAGTTCTTC.

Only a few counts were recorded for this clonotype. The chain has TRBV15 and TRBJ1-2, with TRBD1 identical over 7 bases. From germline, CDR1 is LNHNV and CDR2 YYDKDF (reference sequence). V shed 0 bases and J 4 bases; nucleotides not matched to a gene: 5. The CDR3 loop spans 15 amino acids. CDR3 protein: CATSRETGSVYGYTF. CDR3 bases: TGTGCCACCAGCAGAGAGACAGGGAGTGTCTATGGCTACACCTTC.

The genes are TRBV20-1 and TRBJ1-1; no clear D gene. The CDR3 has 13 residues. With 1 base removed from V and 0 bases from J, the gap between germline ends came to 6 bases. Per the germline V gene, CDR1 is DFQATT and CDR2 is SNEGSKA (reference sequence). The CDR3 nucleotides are TGCAGTGCTAGAGGGAGGATGAACACTGAAGCTTTCTTT. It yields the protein CSARGRMNTEAFF.

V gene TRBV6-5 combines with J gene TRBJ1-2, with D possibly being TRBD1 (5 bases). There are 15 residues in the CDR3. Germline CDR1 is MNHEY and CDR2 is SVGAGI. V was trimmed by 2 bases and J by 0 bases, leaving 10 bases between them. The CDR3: CASSYQRGPNYGYTF. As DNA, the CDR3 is TGTGCCAGCAGTTACCAACGGGGCCCTAACTATGGCTACACCTTC.

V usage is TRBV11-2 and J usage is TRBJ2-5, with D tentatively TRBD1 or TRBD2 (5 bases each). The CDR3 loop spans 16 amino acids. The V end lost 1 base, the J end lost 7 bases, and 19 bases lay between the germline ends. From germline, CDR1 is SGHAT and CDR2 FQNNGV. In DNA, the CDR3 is TGTGCCAGCAGCTTAGGGCCATCACAGGTGGCGGGGACCCAGTACTTC. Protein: CASSLGPSQVAGTQYF.

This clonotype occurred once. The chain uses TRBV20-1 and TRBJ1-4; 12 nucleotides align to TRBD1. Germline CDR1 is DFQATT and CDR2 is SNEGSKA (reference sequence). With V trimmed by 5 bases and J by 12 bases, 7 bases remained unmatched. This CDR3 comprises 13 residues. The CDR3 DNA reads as TGCAGTGCTGCGGGACAGGGGGCAGGGGAACTGTTTTTT. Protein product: CSAAGQGAGELFF.

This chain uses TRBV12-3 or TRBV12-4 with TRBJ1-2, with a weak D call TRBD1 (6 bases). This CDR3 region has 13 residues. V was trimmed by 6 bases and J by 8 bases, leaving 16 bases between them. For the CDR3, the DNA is TGTGCCAGCAGCAATACAGGGTTCTTCGGCTACACCTTC. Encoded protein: CASSNTGFFGYTF.

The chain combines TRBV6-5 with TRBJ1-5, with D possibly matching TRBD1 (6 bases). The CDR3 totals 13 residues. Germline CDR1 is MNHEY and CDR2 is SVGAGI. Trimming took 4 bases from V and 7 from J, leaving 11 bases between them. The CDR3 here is CASSFTQGQPQHF. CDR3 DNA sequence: TGTGCCAGCAGTTTCACACAGGGACAGCCCCAGCATTTT.

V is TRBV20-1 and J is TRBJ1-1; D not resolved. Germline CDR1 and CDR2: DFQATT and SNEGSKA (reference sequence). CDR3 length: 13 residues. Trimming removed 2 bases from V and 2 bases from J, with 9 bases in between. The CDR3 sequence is CSARYGLNTEAFF. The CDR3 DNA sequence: TGCAGTGCTAGATACGGTCTAAACACTGAAGCTTTCTTT.

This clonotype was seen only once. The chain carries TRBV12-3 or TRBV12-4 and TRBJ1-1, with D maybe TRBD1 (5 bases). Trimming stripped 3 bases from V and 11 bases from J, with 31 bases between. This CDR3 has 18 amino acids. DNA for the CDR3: TGTGCCAGCAGTTTCCACCCTGGGGGGGTACGAAATTCGGTTGGGGCTTTCTTT. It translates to CASSFHPGGVRNSVGAFF.

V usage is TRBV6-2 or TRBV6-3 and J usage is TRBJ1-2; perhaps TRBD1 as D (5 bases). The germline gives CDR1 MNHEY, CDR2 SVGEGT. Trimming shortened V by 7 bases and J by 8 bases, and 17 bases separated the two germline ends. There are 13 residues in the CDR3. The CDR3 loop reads CASTSGWEDGYTF. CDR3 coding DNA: TGTGCCAGCACCTCAGGGTGGGAGGACGGCTACACCTTC.

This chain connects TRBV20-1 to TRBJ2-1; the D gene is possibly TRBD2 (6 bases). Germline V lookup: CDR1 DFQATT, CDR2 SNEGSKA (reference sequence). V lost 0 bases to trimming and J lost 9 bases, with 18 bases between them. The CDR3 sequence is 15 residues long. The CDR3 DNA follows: TGCAGTGCTAGAGATTACCAGCGGGCCGCTCCTGAGCAGTTCTTC. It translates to CSARDYQRAAPEQFF.

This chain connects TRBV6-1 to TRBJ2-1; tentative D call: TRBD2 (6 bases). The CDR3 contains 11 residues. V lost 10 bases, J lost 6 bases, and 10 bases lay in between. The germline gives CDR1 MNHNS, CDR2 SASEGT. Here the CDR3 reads CATLSGNEQFF. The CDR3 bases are TGTGCCACCCTTAGCGGCAATGAGCAGTTCTTC.

The CDR3: CASSYDGQGREKLFF. The CDR3 DNA is TGTGCCAGCAGTTACGACGGGCAGGGTAGGGAAAAACTGTTTTTT. The chain uses TRBV6-5 and TRBJ1-4, with a tentative D call TRBD1 (5 bases). The CDR3 has 15 amino acids. Trimming left V 2 bases short and J 8 bases short, with 15 bases between. Germline CDR1 reads MNHEY; CDR2 reads SVGAGI.

CDR3 sequence: CASSLSSGAGRAFF. The CDR3 DNA sequence: TGTGCCAGCAGCTTATCCTCGGGGGCAGGGCGAGCTTTCTTT. The chain recombines TRBV7-2 with TRBJ1-1; D is perhaps TRBD1 (6 bases). V was clipped by 2 bases and J by 10 bases, with 17 bases between them. This CDR3 is 14 amino acids long. CDR1 is SGHTA and CDR2 is FQGNSA in the germline V gene.

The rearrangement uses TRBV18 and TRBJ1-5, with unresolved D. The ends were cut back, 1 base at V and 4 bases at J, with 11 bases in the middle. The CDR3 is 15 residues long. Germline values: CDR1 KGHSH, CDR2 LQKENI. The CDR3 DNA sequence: TGTGCCAGCTCACCACTCGTTCACCAAAATCAGCCCCAGCATTTT. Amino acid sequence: CASSPLVHQNQPQHF.

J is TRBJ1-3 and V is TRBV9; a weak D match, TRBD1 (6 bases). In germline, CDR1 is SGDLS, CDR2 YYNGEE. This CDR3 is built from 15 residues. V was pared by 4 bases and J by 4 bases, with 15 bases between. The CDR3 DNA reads TGTGCCAGCAGCCCTGGGGGGGCGGACGGAAACACCATATATTTT. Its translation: CASSPGGADGNTIYF.

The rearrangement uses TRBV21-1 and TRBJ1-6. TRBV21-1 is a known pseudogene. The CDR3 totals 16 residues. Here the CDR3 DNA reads TGTGCCAGCAGCAAAGAGTTAGGTTCTCCGAGGTCACCCCTCCACTTT. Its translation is CASSKELGSPRSPLHF.

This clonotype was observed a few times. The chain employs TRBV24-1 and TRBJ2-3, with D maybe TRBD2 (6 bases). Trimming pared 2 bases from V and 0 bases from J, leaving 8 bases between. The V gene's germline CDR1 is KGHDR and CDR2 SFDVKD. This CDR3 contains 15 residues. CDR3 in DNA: TGTGCCACCAGTGATTCGGGGACTAGCACAGATACGCAGTATTTT. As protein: CATSDSGTSTDTQYF.

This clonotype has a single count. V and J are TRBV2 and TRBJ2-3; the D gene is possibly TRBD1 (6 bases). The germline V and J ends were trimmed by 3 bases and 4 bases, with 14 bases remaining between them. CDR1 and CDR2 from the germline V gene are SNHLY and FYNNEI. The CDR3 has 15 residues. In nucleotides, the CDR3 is TGTGCCAGCAGTGATCCCAGGGGCAAGGCAGATACGCAGTATTTT. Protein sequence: CASSDPRGKADTQYF.

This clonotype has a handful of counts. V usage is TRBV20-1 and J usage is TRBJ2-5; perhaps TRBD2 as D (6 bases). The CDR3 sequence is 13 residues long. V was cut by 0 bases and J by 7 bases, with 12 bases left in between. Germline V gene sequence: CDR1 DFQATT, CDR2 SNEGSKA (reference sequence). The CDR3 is CSARDSVGGTQYF. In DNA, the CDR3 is TGCAGTGCTAGAGATTCGGTGGGGGGGACCCAGTACTTC.

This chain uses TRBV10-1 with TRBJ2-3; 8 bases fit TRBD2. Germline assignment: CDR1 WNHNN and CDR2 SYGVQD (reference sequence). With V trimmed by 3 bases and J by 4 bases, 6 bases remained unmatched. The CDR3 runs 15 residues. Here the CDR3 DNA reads TGCGCCAGCAGTGATACGGGACTAGGTTCAGATACGCAGTATTTT. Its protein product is CASSDTGLGSDTQYF.